These 16 T cell receptor beta chains originate from one sample sequenced in a study of cytomegalovirus exposure and HLA in healthy donors. PCR involved 60 Vbeta and 13 Jbeta primers. Measured with immunoSEQ multiplex PCR; TCRdb has only the in-frame clones, and not every one. The data contain 100,000 or so clones, about 13% of them singletons. What was sequenced was PBMCs. The source of these receptors is a man aged 35 to 55 in good health and CMV-seropositive.

V usage is TRBV2 and J usage is TRBJ2-3, with a possible D match to TRBD1 (5 bases). Germline-derived CDR1 and CDR2 are SNHLY and FYNNEI. V was pared by 3 bases and J by 4 bases, with 14 bases between. This CDR3 has 15 residues. The CDR3 here is CASSETAPGPDTQYF. The CDR3 DNA is TGTGCCAGCAGTGAGACAGCCCCCGGTCCAGATACGCAGTATTTT.

This clone was seen more than once but under ten times. The chain uses TRBV7-9 and TRBJ2-7; 7 bases are a match to TRBD1. CDR3 length equals 13 residues. Looked up from germline, CDR1 is SEHNR and CDR2 is FQNEAQ (reference sequence). V lost 5 bases, J lost 6 bases, and 7 bases stayed unmatched. The CDR3 nucleotides are TGTGCCAGCAGCCTGGACAGGTTAGCCGAGCAGTACTTC. Translating gives CASSLDRLAEQYF.

This clone was seen more than once but under ten times. V is TRBV19 and J is TRBJ1-1; D might be TRBD1 (5 bases). Trimming shortened V by 2 bases and J by 4 bases, and 11 bases separated the two germline ends. In germline, CDR1 is LNHDA, CDR2 SQIVND (reference sequence). This CDR3 region has 14 residues. CDR3 amino acids: CASSIIGVGTEAFF. CDR3 sequence (DNA): TGTGCCAGTAGTATAATAGGGGTTGGCACTGAAGCTTTCTTT.

The CDR3 DNA sequence: TGTGCCATCAGTAGACAGCAGTCCTATGGCTACACCTTC. It yields the protein CAISRQQSYGYTF. This rearrangement joins TRBV10-3 to TRBJ1-2, with D possibly being TRBD1 (5 bases). The CDR3 runs to 13 residues. Trimming took 5 bases from V and 4 from J, leaving 11 bases between them. CDR1 is ENHRY, CDR2 SYGVKD, per germline.

The chain joins TRBV5-4 to TRBJ2-1, with a possible D match to TRBD1 (6 bases). The V end was cut by 5 bases, the J end by 2 bases, with 14 bases between. Germline lookup yields CDR1 SGHNT and CDR2 YYREEE (reference sequence). The CDR3 contains 15 residues. CDR3 region: CASRNGQPTYNEQFF. The DNA for the CDR3 is TGTGCCAGCAGAAATGGACAGCCGACCTACAATGAGCAGTTCTTC.

V gene TRBV6-1 combines with J gene TRBJ2-5, with 12 bases identical to TRBD1. Looked up from germline, CDR1 is MNHNS and CDR2 is SASEGT. V trimming: 4 bases; J trimming: 5 bases; junction bases outside the gene matches: 5. The CDR3 length is 15 residues. The DNA for the CDR3 is TGTGCCAGCAGTGGGAGGGACAGGGGGCTTGAGACCCAGTACTTC. This gives the protein CASSGRDRGLETQYF.

The rearrangement links TRBV6-1 to TRBJ2-2, with 7 bases that match TRBD1. Trimming at V came to 7 bases and at J to 4 bases, leaving 6 bases not matched to a gene. Germline lookup yields CDR1 MNHNS and CDR2 SASEGT. The CDR3 runs to 14 residues. CDR3 sequence: CASNGQGVTGELFF. CDR3 sequence (DNA): TGTGCCAGCAATGGGCAGGGGGTCACCGGGGAGCTGTTTTTT.

This chain connects TRBV7-2 to TRBJ2-3; 8 positions agree with TRBD2. CDR3 size: 15 residues. The V gene's germline CDR1 is SGHTA and CDR2 FQGNSA. After removal of 1 base from V and 3 bases from J, the junction contained 3 bases not matched to a gene. As DNA, the CDR3 is TGTGCCAGCAGCTTAGAGGGCGGGAGGACAGATACGCAGTATTTT. It encodes CASSLEGGRTDTQYF.

This clone has a handful of counts. The chain's CDR3 is CASSRGTAGNTIYF. The DNA for the CDR3 is TGTGCCAGCAGCCGCGGGACAGCCGGAAACACCATATATTTT. This sequence joins TRBV11-2 and TRBJ1-3; TRBD1 matches at 7 bases. The CDR3 loop spans 14 amino acids. Germline V gene data show CDR1 as SGHAT and CDR2 as FQNNGV. The V segment lost 5 bases and the J segment 4 bases; nucleotides outside the gene matches: 5.

The V and J genes are TRBV12-5 and TRBJ2-5, with 8 bases lining up with TRBD2. The CDR3 is 17 residues long. V dropped 0 bases and J dropped 2; count of bases not matched to a gene: 8. Germline V gene lookup returns CDR1 LGHNT and CDR2 FRNRAP. CDR3 DNA sequence: TGTGCTAGTGGTTTGGTGACTCATACTAGCGGACAAGAGACCCAGTACTTC. This translates into CASGLVTHTSGQETQYF.

The chain combines TRBV25-1 with TRBJ2-3; D gene unclear. V was trimmed by 2 bases and J by 1 base, leaving 4 bases between them. The CDR3 spans 13 residues. The germline CDR1 and CDR2 sequences are MGHDK and SYGVNS. The CDR3: CASSETGTDTQYF. CDR3 bases: TGTGCCAGCAGTGAAACAGGCACAGATACGCAGTATTTT.

This clone was detected a few times. The V and J genes are TRBV10-2 and TRBJ2-7; D is ambiguous. There are 13 residues in the CDR3. Germline V gene sequence: CDR1 WSHSY, CDR2 SAAADI. Between the trimmed V and J ends, which lost 1 base and 3 bases, there was a span of 7 bases. CDR3 bases: TGCGCCAGCAGTGAGTTACGGTACTACGAGCAGTACTTC. Its protein is CASSELRYYEQYF.

This clone was seen a handful of times. This chain links TRBV30 with TRBJ1-3; 7 nucleotides line up with TRBD1. CDR1 is GTSNPN and CDR2 is SVGIG in the germline V gene (reference sequence). The CDR3 runs to 14 residues. V shed 3 bases, J shed 8 bases, and the junction held 10 bases outside the gene matches. The CDR3 nucleotides are TGTGCCTGGAGGCTGACAGGGAGTAAACACACCATATATTTT. Protein: CAWRLTGSKHTIYF.

This clone was counted between two and nine times. The CDR3 sequence is CASSQGGGPYNEQFF. CDR3 coding DNA: TGTGCCAGCAGTCAAGGGGGAGGGCCTTACAATGAGCAGTTCTTC. J is TRBJ2-1 and V is TRBV6-1, with D perhaps TRBD2 (7 bases). This CDR3 comprises 15 residues. Trimming shortened V by 5 bases and J by 4 bases, and 15 bases separated the two germline ends. Germline-derived CDR1 and CDR2 are MNHNS and SASEGT.

A few counts support this clone. The V gene is TRBV9, the J gene TRBJ2-2, with D possibly matching TRBD2 (5 bases). The germline V gene has CDR1 SGDLS and CDR2 YYNGEE. There are 15 residues in the CDR3. V lost 3 bases and J lost 3, with 12 bases in between. CDR3: CASSASREYTGELFF. As DNA, the CDR3 is TGTGCCAGCAGCGCCTCGAGGGAATACACCGGGGAGCTGTTTTTT.

This chain joins TRBV19 and TRBJ1-1; D might be TRBD1 (5 bases). Germline lookup yields CDR1 LNHDA and CDR2 SQIVND (reference sequence). Trimming took 1 base from V and 4 from J, leaving 10 bases between them. This CDR3 region has 14 residues. CDR3: CASSIVGGSTEAFF. Here the CDR3 DNA reads TGTGCCAGTAGTATAGTGGGGGGAAGCACTGAAGCTTTCTTT.